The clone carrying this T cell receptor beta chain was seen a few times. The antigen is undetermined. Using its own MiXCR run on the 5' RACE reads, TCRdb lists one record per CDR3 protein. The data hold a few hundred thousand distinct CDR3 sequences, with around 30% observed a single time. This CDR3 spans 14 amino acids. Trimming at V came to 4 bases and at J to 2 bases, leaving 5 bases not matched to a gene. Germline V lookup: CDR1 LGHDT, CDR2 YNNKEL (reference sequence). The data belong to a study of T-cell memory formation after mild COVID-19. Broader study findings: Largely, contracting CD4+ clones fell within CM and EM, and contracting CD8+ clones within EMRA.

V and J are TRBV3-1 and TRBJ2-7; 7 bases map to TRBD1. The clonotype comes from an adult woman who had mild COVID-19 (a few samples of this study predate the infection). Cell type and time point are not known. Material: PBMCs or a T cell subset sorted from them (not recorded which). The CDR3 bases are TGTGCCAGCAGCCGCCCGGGACAGCCCTACGAGCAGTACTTC. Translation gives CASSRPGQPYEQYF.